The clone carrying this TCR beta chain has ten or more counts. The CDR3 has 12 residues. Trimming took off 1 base at V and 10 bases at J, with 10 bases between the two ends. This sample is drawn from a study of Graves' ophthalmopathy and Graves' hyperthyroidism. The TCR beta CDR3 regions underwent amplification from RNA transcripts. An opening RT-PCR round employed HTBI primers and preceded a second-round multiplex PCR. Using its own MiXCR run on the multiplex PCR reads, TCRdb lists one record per CDR3 protein. Altogether hundreds of thousands of distinct CDR3 sequences are present, 22% being singletons, with the ten largest covering around 6.9%.

The source is a woman in her late teens or twenties with stable Graves' hyperthyroidism. Some clones in this sample may be carry-over from other donors' samples. The gene calls are TRBV12-3 or TRBV12-4 and TRBJ1-1, with D tentatively TRBD1 (5 bases). The sequencing input was peripheral blood. CDR3 in amino acids: CASSLDLGTAFF. Here the CDR3 DNA reads TGTGCCAGCAGTTTAGATTTAGGGACAGCTTTCTTT.